Listed below are T cell receptor beta chains from one sample, sequenced in a study of cytomegalovirus exposure and HLA in healthy donors. Some clones are missing from TCRdb's copy, which holds only in-frame ones; the method was immunoSEQ multiplex PCR. This table has around 170,000 clones, 80% to 85% appearing once. Sequencing used PBMCs. All receptors derive from a boy aged 2 to 9 in good health and CMV-seronegative. The CDR3 runs from the conserved cysteine through the conserved F or W. A D gene is named only where the DNA matches it firmly. A row's size may be missing; if present it is once, few, many or a size class.

D	V	size	J	CDR3	DNA
NA	TRBV7-9	NA	TRBJ1-1	CASSLIVVGLMNTEAFF	TGTGCCAGCAGCTTAATTGTGGTGGGGCTCATGAACACTGAAGCTTTCTTT
NA	TRBV25-1	NA	TRBJ2-7	CASSALSLLDEQYF	TGTGCCAGCAGTGCCCTATCTCTGCTCGACGAGCAGTACTTC
TRBD2	TRBV29-1	few	TRBJ2-1	CSVEGGSGDLSYNEQFF	TGCAGCGTTGAAGGGGGTAGCGGGGACCTCTCCTACAATGAGCAGTTCTTC
NA	TRBV25-1	NA	TRBJ2-7	CASRDSQVAYEQYF	TGTGCCAGCAGAGATTCCCAGGTGGCCTACGAGCAGTACTTC
TRBD2	TRBV25-1	NA	TRBJ2-3	CASTIAGGSTDTQYF	TGTGCCAGCACTATAGCGGGAGGGAGCACAGATACGCAGTATTTT
NA	TRBV25-1	NA	TRBJ1-1	CASSGGGRMGTEAFF	TGTGCCAGCAGTGGGGGGGGGAGGATGGGCACTGAAGCTTTCTTT
TRBD2	TRBV7-8	few	TRBJ2-2	CASSLGRLAGLTGELFF	TGTGCCAGCAGCTTAGGGAGACTAGCGGGGCTTACCGGGGAGCTGTTTTTT
TRBD1	TRBV25-1	NA	TRBJ2-7	CASSRTGSYEQYF	TGTGCCAGCAGTAGGACAGGTTCCTACGAGCAGTACTTC
NA	TRBV2	NA	TRBJ1-2	CASSAVAFGGYGYTF	TGTGCCAGCAGTGCGGTTGCGTTTGGTGGCTATGGCTACACCTTC
NA	TRBV19	few	TRBJ1-5	CASTQWNQPQHF	TGTGCCAGTACACAGTGGAATCAGCCCCAGCATTTT
TRBD1	TRBV29-1	NA	TRBJ2-3	CSVIDRGSADTQYF	TGCAGCGTAATCGACAGGGGGAGCGCAGATACGCAGTATTTT
TRBD1	TRBV27	NA	TRBJ2-1	CASSMGTGPYNEQFF	TGTGCCAGCAGTATGGGGACAGGTCCCTACAATGAGCAGTTCTTC
NA	TRBV29-1	NA	TRBJ1-1	CSVEESRATTEAFF	TGCAGCGTTGAGGAGAGCAGGGCAACTACTGAAGCTTTCTTT
NA	TRBV7-6	NA	TRBJ2-5	CASSFSLVETQYF	TGTGCCAGCAGCTTTAGCCTTGTGGAGACCCAGTACTTC
NA	TRBV2	NA	TRBJ2-7	CASRRGGGQPYEQYF	TGTGCCAGCAGGAGGGGGGGAGGTCAGCCCTACGAGCAGTACTTC
NA	TRBV6-6	NA	TRBJ1-5	CASSYSSARQPQHF	TGTGCCAGCAGTTACTCGAGTGCACGGCAGCCCCAGCATTTT
NA	TRBV9	NA	TRBJ1-5	CASSVAPSGVVQHF	TGTGCCAGCAGCGTAGCCCCCTCAGGCGTCGTCCAGCATTTT
TRBD1	TRBV27	NA	TRBJ1-1	CASSSNTGGGGTEAFF	TGTGCCAGCAGTTCCAATACCGGAGGGGGCGGCACTGAAGCTTTCTTT
TRBD1	TRBV15	NA	TRBJ1-4	CATSNDRGGEKLFF	TGTGCCACCAGCAACGACAGGGGAGGTGAAAAACTGTTTTTT
TRBD2	TRBV6-4	once	TRBJ2-1	CASRTSGGRRYNEQFF	TGTGCCAGCAGAACTAGCGGGGGCAGGCGTTACAATGAGCAGTTCTTC
NA	TRBV29-1	NA	TRBJ1-1	CSVESRAGSTEAFF	TGCAGCGTTGAATCGCGGGCCGGGAGCACTGAAGCTTTCTTT
TRBD1	TRBV25-1	NA	TRBJ1-4	CASSRDRASTNEKLFF	TGTGCCAGCAGTCGGGACAGGGCATCAACTAATGAAAAACTGTTTTTT
NA	TRBV27	NA	TRBJ1-2	CASSLRASGGVYGYTF	TGTGCCAGCAGTTTAAGGGCCTCGGGGGGAGTATATGGCTACACCTTC
TRBD2	TRBV4-2	NA	TRBJ2-7	CASSQVLAGGRNDYEQYF	TGTGCCAGCAGCCAAGTACTAGCGGGAGGGCGAAATGATTACGAGCAGTACTTC
TRBD1	TRBV6-1	NA	TRBJ2-5	CASSVLGQGGETQYF	TGTGCCAGCAGTGTCCTAGGACAGGGAGGAGAGACCCAGTACTTC
NA	TRBV19	NA	TRBJ1-2	CASSIGARANYGYTF	TGTGCCAGTAGTATAGGGGCGCGGGCTAACTATGGCTACACCTTC
NA	TRBV6-6	NA	TRBJ2-7	CASSYSQGTYEQYF	TGTGCCAGCAGTTACTCTCAGGGCACCTACGAGCAGTACTTC
TRBD1	TRBV5-5	NA	TRBJ2-5	CASIRRQGDETQYF	TGTGCCAGCATTAGGCGACAGGGAGACGAGACCCAGTACTTC
TRBD1	TRBV7-9	NA	TRBJ2-1	CASSSRTGSSYNEQFF	TGTGCCAGCAGCTCGCGGACAGGGAGCTCCTACAATGAGCAGTTCTTC
NA	TRBV19	NA	TRBJ2-1	CASSIPSEGYNEQFF	TGTGCCAGTAGTATACCCTCGGAGGGATACAATGAGCAGTTCTTC
NA	TRBV7-9	once	TRBJ2-5	CASSPPQGLTQYF	TGTGCCAGCAGCCCACCCCAGGGCCTTACCCAGTACTTC
NA	TRBV28	NA	TRBJ2-7	CASSLTGVSYEQYF	TGTGCCAGCAGTTTAACGGGAGTCTCCTACGAGCAGTACTTC
TRBD2	TRBV15	few	TRBJ2-1	CATSPRTSGSVEQFF	TGTGCCACCAGCCCCCGGACTAGCGGGAGCGTGGAGCAGTTCTTC
TRBD1	TRBV6-1	NA	TRBJ1-1	CASSEDYTGTGGNTEAFF	TGTGCCAGCAGTGAAGATTATACCGGGACAGGGGGCAACACTGAAGCTTTCTTT
TRBD2	TRBV5-6	once	TRBJ2-2	CASSLDSREAGYTGELFF	TGTGCCAGCAGCTTGGATTCGCGGGAGGCCGGGTACACCGGGGAGCTGTTTTTT
NA	TRBV5-8	NA	TRBJ1-5	CASSYGDQPQHF	TGTGCCAGCAGCTACGGTGATCAGCCCCAGCATTTT
TRBD2	TRBV2	NA	TRBJ2-1	CARQQREGMDNEQFF	TGTGCCAGACAACAGCGGGAGGGTATGGACAATGAGCAGTTCTTC
NA	TRBV2	NA	TRBJ2-4	CASGGLGWAKNIQYF	TGTGCCAGCGGCGGACTTGGGTGGGCCAAAAACATTCAGTACTTC
NA	TRBV6-5	few	TRBJ1-2	CASRAPDSFYGYTF	TGTGCCAGCCGAGCCCCGGACAGCTTCTATGGCTACACCTTC
NA	TRBV18	NA	TRBJ1-2	CASSPPGGFYGYTF	TGTGCCAGCTCACCTCCCGGCGGTTTCTATGGCTACACCTTC
NA	TRBV10-2	few	TRBJ1-3	CASSEDQGNTGNTIYF	TGCGCCAGCAGTGAAGATCAGGGGAATACTGGAAACACCATATATTTT
TRBD1	TRBV30	NA	TRBJ1-2	CAWSAPTGGWYGYTF	TGTGCCTGGAGTGCTCCGACAGGGGGATGGTATGGCTACACCTTC
NA	TRBV6-1	NA	TRBJ1-5	CASSEWGGGRNQPQHF	TGTGCCAGCAGTGAATGGGGAGGGGGGCGCAATCAGCCCCAGCATTTT
NA	TRBV4-1	NA	TRBJ2-7	CASSQVPRGRGEQYF	TGCGCCAGCAGCCAAGTACCCAGGGGGCGGGGGGAGCAGTACTTC
NA	TRBV6-1	once	TRBJ2-7	CASSEGTAYYEQYF	TGTGCCAGCAGTGAAGGGACAGCCTATTACGAGCAGTACTTC
NA	TRBV14	NA	TRBJ2-7	CASSPKNYLLGNHEQYF	TGTGCCAGCAGCCCGAAGAATTATTTACTAGGTAACCACGAGCAGTACTTC
TRBD1	TRBV12-5	NA	TRBJ1-5	CASGLISPGQYSNQPQHF	TGTGCTAGTGGTTTGATCTCACCGGGACAGTATAGCAATCAGCCCCAGCATTTT
NA	TRBV9	NA	TRBJ2-3	CASSVVGGHRTDTQYF	TGTGCCAGCAGCGTAGTGGGGGGGCACAGGACAGATACGCAGTATTTT
TRBD2	TRBV5-1	NA	TRBJ2-2	CASSLSGTYTGELFF	TGCGCCAGCAGCCTCAGCGGGACCTACACCGGGGAGCTGTTTTTT
NA	TRBV4-1	few	TRBJ2-7	CASSQGPTGSEQYF	TGCGCCAGCAGCCAGGGCCCCACAGGGAGCGAGCAGTACTTC
TRBD1	TRBV2	NA	TRBJ2-3	CASRGIDRVSFTDTQYF	TGTGCCAGCAGGGGGATTGACAGGGTTTCTTTCACAGATACGCAGTATTTT
TRBD1	TRBV5-1	NA	TRBJ1-1	CASSVSGTVNTEAFF	TGCGCCAGCAGCGTATCCGGGACAGTCAACACTGAAGCTTTCTTT
TRBD2	TRBV11-2	NA	TRBJ2-1	CASRPLAGLTNEQFF	TGTGCCAGCAGGCCTCTAGCGGGATTAACCAATGAGCAGTTCTTC
NA	TRBV5-5	few	TRBJ1-2	CASALQGDGYTF	TGTGCCAGCGCACTACAGGGCGATGGCTACACCTTC
TRBD2	TRBV9	NA	TRBJ2-3	CASSLAGAELDTQYF	TGTGCCAGCAGTTTAGCGGGAGCCGAATTAGATACGCAGTATTTT
TRBD2	TRBV9	few	TRBJ2-7	CASSSRLAGDEQYF	TGTGCCAGCAGCTCCCGACTAGCGGGAGACGAGCAGTACTTC
TRBD2	TRBV10-3	NA	TRBJ2-3	CAISELSGSADTQYF	TGTGCCATCAGTGAGCTTAGCGGGAGTGCAGATACGCAGTATTTT
NA	TRBV28	few	TRBJ1-1	CASSPPGTPNTEAFF	TGTGCCAGCAGCCCCCCCGGGACACCGAACACTGAAGCTTTCTTT
NA	TRBV5-1	few	TRBJ2-1	CASSSRGPYNEQFF	TGCGCCAGCAGCAGCAGGGGTCCCTACAATGAGCAGTTCTTC